This record covers a single TCR beta chain. The target antigen is unknown. The study team obtained lesional scalp punch biopsies and peripheral blood from alopecia areata patients. The entry originates in a study of CD8+ T cells in alopecia areata. Overall study: It was 6 to 18 months of tofacitinib, and then there were 6 months off drug.

Study results and caveats: Researchers report lesional scalp, most notably alopecia totalis/universalis, outstripped normal scalp in clonality.

RNA was extracted and reverse transcribed into cDNA as the sequencing template. Assay used: immunoSEQ multiplex PCR; TCRdb lists only in-frame clones, some missing. This table has roughly 150,000 clones, around 50% appearing once. Trimming pared 4 bases from V and 5 bases from J, leaving 11 bases between. The CDR3 has 13 residues. Germline CDR1 reads SEHNR; CDR2 reads FQNEAQ (reference sequence). The chain links TRBV7-9 to TRBJ1-1; D gene ambiguous. Sequenced here: CD4+ T cells sorted from blood, sampled at week 0. The sequence derives from a human donor with alopecia areata. The CDR3 nucleotides are TGTGCCAGCAGCTCCATGGGTAGGACTGAAGCTTTCTTT. Translating it yields CASSSMGRTEAFF.